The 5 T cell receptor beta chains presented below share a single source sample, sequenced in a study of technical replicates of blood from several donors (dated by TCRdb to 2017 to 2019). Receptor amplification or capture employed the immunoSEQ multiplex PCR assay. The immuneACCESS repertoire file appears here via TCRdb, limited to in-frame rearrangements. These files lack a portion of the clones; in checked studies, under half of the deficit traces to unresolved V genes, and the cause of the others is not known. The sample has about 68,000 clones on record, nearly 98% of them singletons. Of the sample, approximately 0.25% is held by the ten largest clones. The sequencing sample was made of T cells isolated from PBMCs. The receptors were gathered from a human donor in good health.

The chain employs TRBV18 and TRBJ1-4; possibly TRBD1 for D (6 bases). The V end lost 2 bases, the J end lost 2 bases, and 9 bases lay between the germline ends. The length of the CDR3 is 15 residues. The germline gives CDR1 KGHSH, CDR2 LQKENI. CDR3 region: CASSPNQGTNEKLFF. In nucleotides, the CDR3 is TGTGCCAGCTCACCAAATCAGGGGACTAATGAAAAACTGTTTTTT.

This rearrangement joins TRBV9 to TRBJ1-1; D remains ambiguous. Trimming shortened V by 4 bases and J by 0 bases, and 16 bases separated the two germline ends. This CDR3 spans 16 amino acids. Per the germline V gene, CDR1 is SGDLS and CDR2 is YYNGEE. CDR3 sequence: CASSPSLGVMNTEAFF. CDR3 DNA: TGTGCCAGCAGCCCCTCCCTCGGAGTGATGAACACTGAAGCTTTCTTT.

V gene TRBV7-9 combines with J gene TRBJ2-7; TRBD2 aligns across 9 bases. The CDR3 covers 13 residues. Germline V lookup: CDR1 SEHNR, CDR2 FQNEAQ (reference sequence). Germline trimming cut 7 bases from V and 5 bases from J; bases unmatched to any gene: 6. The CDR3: CASTGTSQNEQYF. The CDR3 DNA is TGTGCCAGCACCGGGACTAGCCAGAACGAGCAGTACTTC. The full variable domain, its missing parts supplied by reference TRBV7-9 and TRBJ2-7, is DTGVSQNPRHKITKRGQNVTFRCDPISEHNRLYWYRQTLGQGPEFLTYFQNEAQLEKSRLLSDRFSAERPKGSFSTLEIQRTEQGDSAMYLCASTGTSQNEQYFGPGTRLTVT.

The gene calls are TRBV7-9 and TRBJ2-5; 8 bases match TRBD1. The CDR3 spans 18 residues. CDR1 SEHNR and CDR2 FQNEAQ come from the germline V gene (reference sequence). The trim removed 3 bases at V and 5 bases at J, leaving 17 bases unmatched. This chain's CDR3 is CASSFAYPFSGGWETQYF. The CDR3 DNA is TGTGCCAGCAGCTTCGCCTACCCATTTTCAGGGGGCTGGGAGACCCAGTACTTC.

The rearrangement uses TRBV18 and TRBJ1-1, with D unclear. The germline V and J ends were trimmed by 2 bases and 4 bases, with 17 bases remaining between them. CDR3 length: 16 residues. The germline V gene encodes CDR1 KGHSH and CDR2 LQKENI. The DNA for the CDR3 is TGTGCCAGCTCACCAAGGATCGGGAATAGTATCACTGAAGCTTTCTTT. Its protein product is CASSPRIGNSITEAFF.